The 23 T cell receptor beta chains in this list originate from one sample, sequenced in a study of T cell repertoires in cytomegalovirus infection. TCRdb re-derived calls from the reads in MiXCR, one entry per CDR3 protein. The table has about 740,000 distinct CDR3 sequences, 33% seen once; the top ten hold roughly 18%. Antigen specificity for these receptors is unknown. Sequences were derived from cultured PBMCs, sampled from culture after CMV antigen stimulation. These receptors were collected from a human donor in good health (CMV status not recorded). Some clones in this sample may be carry-over from other donors' samples.

This clonotype appeared a few times. The J gene is TRBJ2-1, the V gene TRBV7-2, with D perhaps TRBD2 (5 bases). The ends were cut back, 7 bases at V and 9 bases at J, with 16 bases in the middle. CDR3 length: 13 residues. The germline V gene has CDR1 SGHTA and CDR2 FQGNSA. The CDR3 protein is CASNLDGVGEQFF. The CDR3 nucleotides are TGTGCCAGCAATCTGGACGGGGTTGGTGAGCAGTTCTTC.

The rearrangement uses TRBV4-2 and TRBJ1-2, with D tentatively TRBD1 (5 bases). Germline V gene data show CDR1 as LGHNA and CDR2 as YNFKEQ. Trimming stripped 4 bases from V and 0 bases from J, with 15 bases between. The CDR3 totals 16 residues. The CDR3 DNA is TGTGCCAGCAGCCCTTTGGGGGGGAGGACTAACTATGGCTACACCTTC. It translates to CASSPLGGRTNYGYTF.

The chain combines TRBV20-1 with TRBJ2-5; no firm D call. The germline gives CDR1 DFQATT, CDR2 SNEGSKA (reference sequence). Trimming pared 6 bases from V and 5 bases from J, leaving 22 bases between. The CDR3 loop spans 15 amino acids. CDR3 in amino acids: CSATKSGLTVETQYF. DNA of the CDR3: TGCAGTGCAACCAAGTCGGGCCTCACGGTGGAGACCCAGTACTTC.

The chain couples TRBV12-3 or TRBV12-4 to TRBJ1-5; D is perhaps TRBD1 (5 bases). Trimming left V 6 bases short and J 5 bases short, with 17 bases between. The CDR3 spans 15 residues. The CDR3 nucleotides read TGTGCCAGCAGACTCACTAGGGGCTCCCATCAGCCCCAGCATTTT. It is translated as CASRLTRGSHQPQHF.

The V and J genes are TRBV5-4 and TRBJ1-1; D unclear. The CDR3 is 14 residues long. V was clipped by 0 bases and J by 3 bases, with 9 bases between them. The germline V gene encodes CDR1 SGHNT and CDR2 YYREEE (reference sequence). The CDR3 spells CASSLVREDTEAFF. CDR3 DNA: TGTGCCAGCAGCTTGGTAAGGGAGGACACTGAAGCTTTCTTT.

This clonotype was observed at least ten times. The J gene is TRBJ2-1, the V gene TRBV7-2; 8 bases map to TRBD2. V was pared by 2 bases and J by 4 bases, with 10 bases of the junction left unmatched. The germline CDR1 and CDR2 sequences are SGHTA and FQGNSA. The CDR3 length is 17 residues. The CDR3 region is CASSLYQRGPLYNEQFF. The CDR3 DNA reads TGTGCCAGCAGCTTATATCAGCGGGGGCCTCTATACAATGAGCAGTTCTTC.

This clonotype was found a few times. J is TRBJ2-2 and V is TRBV10-3; tentative D call: TRBD1 (5 bases). This CDR3 has 17 amino acids. Germline assignment: CDR1 ENHRY and CDR2 SYGVKD. Trimming removed 0 bases from V and 0 bases from J, with 11 bases in between. The CDR3 sequence is CAISESADSANTGELFF. CDR3 in DNA: TGTGCCATCAGTGAGTCAGCAGACAGTGCGAACACCGGGGAGCTGTTTTTT.

The chain is built from TRBV4-1 and TRBJ1-2, with D maybe TRBD1 (6 bases). The ends were cut back, 4 bases at V and 2 bases at J, with 20 bases in the middle. This CDR3 has 17 residues. CDR1 is MGHRA, CDR2 YSYEKL, per germline. The CDR3, as DNA: TGCGCCAGCAGCCGGCTGGGGGCCGTCAGGTTCAACTATGGCTACACCTTC. Protein: CASSRLGAVRFNYGYTF.

This chain links TRBV6-2 or TRBV6-3 with TRBJ2-7; D unclear. The length of the CDR3 is 14 residues. The germline gives CDR1 MNHEY, CDR2 SVGEGT. Trimming left V 2 bases short and J 4 bases short, with 12 bases between. CDR3 DNA sequence: TGTGCCAGCAGTTACGGGCCGACTCCGTACGAGCAGTACTTC. Its protein is CASSYGPTPYEQYF.

V gene TRBV5-1 combines with J gene TRBJ2-3; D gene uncertain. V gave up 4 bases and J gave up 5 bases, with 17 bases separating them. The CDR3 contains 15 residues. Germline loops: CDR1 SGHRS, CDR2 YFSETQ. The CDR3 DNA is TGCGCCAGCAGCATCGCCCCAACACAAGGAGATACGCAGTATTTT. This sequence encodes CASSIAPTQGDTQYF.

In this sample, this clonotype turned up a few times. The chain employs TRBV20-1 and TRBJ2-1; 10 positions agree with TRBD2. The CDR3 consists of 12 residues. The V segment lost 7 bases and the J segment 10 bases; nucleotides outside the gene matches: 7. CDR1 DFQATT and CDR2 SNEGSKA come from the germline V gene (reference sequence). CDR3 sequence (DNA): TGCAGTGTTAGCGGGAGGACGGGGGAGCAGTTCTTC. Translating it yields CSVSGRTGEQFF.

This clonotype was counted between two and nine times. Here the CDR3 reads CASSLSSGPNTIYF. CDR3 nucleotides: TGTGCCAGCAGCTTGAGCTCCGGGCCCAACACCATATATTTT. This chain links TRBV7-8 with TRBJ1-3; D is undetermined. Per germline, CDR1 SGHVS and CDR2 FQNEAQ. V was pared by 3 bases and J by 7 bases, with 13 bases between. The CDR3 sequence is 14 residues long. Full variable domain (remainder filled in from reference TRBV7-8 and TRBJ1-3): GAGVSQSPRYKVAKRGQDVALRCDPISGHVSLFWYQQALGQGPEFLTYFQNEAQLDKSGLPSDRFFAERPEGSVSTLKIQRTQQEDSAVYLCASSLSSGPNTIYFGEGSWLTVV.

This clonotype was seen a handful of times. The V gene is TRBV7-8, the J gene TRBJ1-1; D unresolved. The germline V and J ends were trimmed by 4 bases and 1 base, with 16 bases remaining between them. This CDR3 contains 16 residues. CDR1 SGHVS and CDR2 FQNEAQ come from the germline V gene. CDR3 nucleotide sequence: TGTGCCAGCAGCTCCCCCCCCCGGCGAAAGAACACTGAAGCTTTCTTT. Translation: CASSSPPRRKNTEAFF.

This clonotype occurred a few times. V usage is TRBV7-6 and J usage is TRBJ1-3, with 10 bases matching TRBD1. Trimming took 4 bases from V and 3 from J; bases not matched to a gene: 3. The CDR3 spans 15 residues. Germline CDR1 and CDR2: SGHVS and FNYEAQ. CDR3 bases: TGTGCCAGCAGCTGGACAGGGGGTTTTGGAAACACCATATATTTT. Encoded protein: CASSWTGGFGNTIYF. The full variable domain, in which reference TRBV7-6 and TRBJ1-3 provide the parts outside the CDR3, is GAGVSQSPRYKVTKRGQDVALRCDPISGHVSLYWYRQALGQGPEFLTYFNYEAQQDKSGLPNDRFSAERPEGSISTLTIQRTEQRDSAMYRCASSWTGGFGNTIYFGEGSWLTVV.

The rearrangement joins TRBV5-4 to TRBJ2-3; D possibly matches TRBD1 or TRBD2 (5 bases each). CDR3 size: 12 residues. Germline V CDR1 and CDR2: SGHNT, YYREEE (reference sequence). Trimming removed 4 bases at V and 8 bases at J, with 11 bases between. CDR3 sequence reads: CASSGGGGTQYF. CDR3 sequence (DNA): TGTGCCAGCAGCGGGGGTGGGGGTACGCAGTATTTT.

The chain is built from TRBV4-3 and TRBJ2-7; no clear D. V shed 0 bases and J shed 2 bases, with 14 bases lying between them. Germline CDR1 is LGHNA and CDR2 is YSLEER. This CDR3 region has 16 residues. DNA of the CDR3: TGCGCCAGCAGCCAAGATGGCAGCGTATTGCCCTACGAGCAGTACTTC. Amino acids: CASSQDGSVLPYEQYF.

There are many counts of this clonotype. V usage is TRBV7-8 and J usage is TRBJ1-4; 8 positions agree with TRBD1. The CDR3 length is 15 residues. Germline values: CDR1 SGHVS, CDR2 FQNEAQ. V trimming: 2 bases; J trimming: 3 bases; junction bases outside the gene matches: 2. The CDR3 is CASSLRTGPNEKLFF. CDR3 coding DNA: TGTGCCAGCAGCTTAAGGACAGGGCCTAATGAAAAACTGTTTTTT.

This clonotype has a handful of counts. The V and J genes are TRBV4-1 and TRBJ2-7; maybe TRBD2 (5 bases). The CDR3 totals 15 residues. Germline V gene lookup returns CDR1 MGHRA and CDR2 YSYEKL. The ends were cut back, 4 bases at V and 2 bases at J, with 15 bases in the middle. The CDR3 nucleotides are TGCGCCAGCAGCCTTGAATCGGGATCGACCTACGAGCAGTACTTC. It is translated as CASSLESGSTYEQYF.

The chain recombines TRBV6-6 with TRBJ1-5; a weak D match, TRBD1 (6 bases). Trimming took off 7 bases at V and 0 bases at J, with 10 bases between the two ends. Germline V CDR1 and CDR2: MNHNY, SVGAGI (reference sequence). This CDR3 is built from 14 residues. The CDR3 DNA reads as TGTGCCAGCACCCTACAGGGTAGCAATCAGCCCCAGCATTTT. This encodes CASTLQGSNQPQHF.

This clonotype was found a few times. The chain couples TRBV7-6 to TRBJ2-7, with 9 bases lining up with TRBD1. The CDR3 has 14 amino acids. V was pared by 5 bases and J by 6 bases, with 8 bases of the junction left unmatched. Germline-derived CDR1 and CDR2 are SGHVS and FNYEAQ. CDR3 in DNA: TGTGCCAGCAGCCCCGGGACAGGGAGGGTCGAGCAGTACTTC. It encodes CASSPGTGRVEQYF.

There are a few counts of this clonotype. The V call is TRBV12-3 or TRBV12-4, the J call TRBJ1-3; no firm D call. V lost 3 bases, J lost 3 bases, and 6 bases lay in between. The CDR3 is 13 amino acids. Here the CDR3 reads CASSFRGGNTIYF. The DNA of the CDR3 is TGTGCCAGCAGTTTTCGGGGTGGAAACACCATATATTTT.

This clonotype was observed a handful of times. The chain recombines TRBV6-8 with TRBJ2-3; 10 bases are a match to TRBD2. CDR3 length equals 16 residues. The germline V gene encodes CDR1 MNHGY and CDR2 SAAAGT. With V trimmed by 5 bases and J by 0 bases, 5 bases remained unmatched. The CDR3 protein is CASSRSGGVSTDTQYF. The CDR3 DNA is TGTGCCAGCAGTCGCAGCGGGGGGGTTAGCACAGATACGCAGTATTTT.

This clonotype occurred a few times. The rearrangement joins TRBV11-2 to TRBJ1-1; TRBD1 matches 7 bases. The V gene's germline CDR1 is SGHAT and CDR2 FQNNGV. J gave up 6 bases and V 1 base, and 8 bases lay outside the gene matches. The CDR3 is 15 residues long. The CDR3 spells CASSLVHRGRAEAFF. As DNA, the CDR3 is TGTGCCAGCAGCTTAGTCCACAGGGGTAGAGCTGAAGCTTTCTTT. Full variable domain (rest looked up from reference TRBV11-2 and TRBJ1-1): EAGVAQSPRYKIIEKRQSVAFWCNPISGHATLYWYQQILGQGPKLLIQFQNNGVVDDSQLPKDRFSAERLKGVDSTLKIQPAKLEDSAVYLCASSLVHRGRAEAFFGQGTRLTVV.